This T cell receptor (beta chain) was sequenced in a study of OX40 agonist ivuxolimab in advanced cancers. Study information: The drug used for patients, ivuxolimab, was an agonistic anti-OX40 (CD134) antibody.

Whole-study results and caveats: Some nonresponders additionally presented with little normalized T-cell clonal expansion.

Prior autoimmune disease or systemic immunosuppression barred patients. Sampling of blood occurred at baseline, cycle 4 day 1, and cycle 7 day 1. To note about this clone: Its antigen remains unknown.

Method: immunoSEQ multiplex PCR; TCRdb's copy keeps in-frame clones and lacks some. The sample records 70,000 or so clones, 60% to 85% being singletons. This CDR3 has 14 amino acids. Trimming shortened V by 4 bases and J by 4 bases, and 11 bases separated the two germline ends. The sequencing here drew on CD4+ or CD8+ T cells sorted from blood, taken in a trial of the OX40 agonist ivuxolimab. This chain uses TRBV5-3 with TRBJ1-4; possible D gene TRBD1, 6 bases. TRBV5-3 is assigned to the ORF class and has an uncertain function. The TCR sequence derives from an adult with an advanced solid tumor such as melanoma, head and neck, liver or kidney cancer. This CDR3 is CARSVDSFNEKLFF. The CDR3, as DNA: TGTGCCAGAAGCGTGGACAGTTTTAATGAAAAACTGTTTTTT.